One T cell receptor beta chain is described in this entry. Antigen: not known. Germline V gene sequence: CDR1 SGHRS, CDR2 YFSETQ. The CDR3 contains 16 residues. Trimming cost V 7 bases and J 6 bases, with 23 bases left between them. Using immunoSEQ multiplex PCR, the repertoire was profiled, and TCRdb retains in-frame clones only, with some absent. In the table there are around 100,000 clones, 80% to 90% of which are singletons. This specimen belongs to a study of radiation and T cells in renal cell carcinoma. Study observations and caveats: From baseline, blood top tumor clonotypes peaked at 2 weeks post-radiation.

The time point denotes: blood 4 weeks post-SBRT, at nephrectomy. The sample's treatment: 15 Gy SBRT to primary tumor, nephrectomy 4 weeks later. Nephrectomy followed 15 Gy stereotactic body radiation by 4 weeks. Radiation-treated patients gave blood at baseline, week 2 and week 4. The rearrangement joins TRBV5-1 to TRBJ2-1, with a weak D call TRBD2 (6 bases). This TCR was sampled from a man aged 55 to 70 with renal cell carcinoma. The sample was blood, taken from a patient whose treatment included radiotherapy and nephrectomy. The CDR3 DNA follows: TGCGCCAGCGTACAGACCCTCCTGGGGCGGGGCAATGAGCAGTTCTTC. Protein sequence: CASVQTLLGRGNEQFF.